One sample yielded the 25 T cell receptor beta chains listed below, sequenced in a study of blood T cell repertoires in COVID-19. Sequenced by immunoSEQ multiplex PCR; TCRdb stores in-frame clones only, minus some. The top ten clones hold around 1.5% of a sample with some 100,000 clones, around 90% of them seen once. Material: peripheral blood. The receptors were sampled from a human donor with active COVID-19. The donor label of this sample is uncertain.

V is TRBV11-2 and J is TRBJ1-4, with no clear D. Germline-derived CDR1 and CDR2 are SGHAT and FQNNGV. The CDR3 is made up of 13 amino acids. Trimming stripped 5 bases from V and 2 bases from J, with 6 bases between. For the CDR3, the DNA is TGTGCCAGCAGCATCCAGACTAATGAAAAACTGTTTTTT. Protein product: CASSIQTNEKLFF. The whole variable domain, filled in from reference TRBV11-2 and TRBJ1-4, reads EAGVAQSPRYKIIEKRQSVAFWCNPISGHATLYWYQQILGQGPKLLIQFQNNGVVDDSQLPKDRFSAERLKGVDSTLKIQPAKLEDSAVYLCASSIQTNEKLFFGSGTQLSVL.

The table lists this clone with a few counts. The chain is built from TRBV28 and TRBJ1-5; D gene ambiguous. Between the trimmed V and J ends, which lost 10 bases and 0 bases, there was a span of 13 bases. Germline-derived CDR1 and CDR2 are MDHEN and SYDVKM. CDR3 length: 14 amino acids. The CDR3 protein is CATRTEYSNQPQHF. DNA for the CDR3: TGTGCCACCCGAACGGAGTATAGCAATCAGCCCCAGCATTTT.

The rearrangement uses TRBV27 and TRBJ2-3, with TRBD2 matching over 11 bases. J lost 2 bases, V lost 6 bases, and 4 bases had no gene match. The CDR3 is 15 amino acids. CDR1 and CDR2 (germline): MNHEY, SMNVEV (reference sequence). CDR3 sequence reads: CASRVAGGPTDTQYF. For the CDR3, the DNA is TGTGCCAGCAGGGTAGCGGGGGGGCCCACAGATACGCAGTATTTT.

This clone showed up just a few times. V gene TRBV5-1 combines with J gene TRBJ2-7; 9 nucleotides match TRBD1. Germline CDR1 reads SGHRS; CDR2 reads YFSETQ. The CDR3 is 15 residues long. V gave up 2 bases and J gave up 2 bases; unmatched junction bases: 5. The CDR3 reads CASSLGTGLTYEQYF. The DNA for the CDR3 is TGCGCCAGCAGCTTAGGGACAGGGCTCACCTACGAGCAGTACTTC.

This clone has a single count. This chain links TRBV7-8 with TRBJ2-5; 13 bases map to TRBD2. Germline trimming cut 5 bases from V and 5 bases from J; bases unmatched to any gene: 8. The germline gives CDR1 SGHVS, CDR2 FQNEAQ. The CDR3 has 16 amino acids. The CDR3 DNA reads TGTGCCAGCAGCGATAAATCGGGACTAGCGGGGGAGACCCAGTACTTC. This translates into CASSDKSGLAGETQYF.

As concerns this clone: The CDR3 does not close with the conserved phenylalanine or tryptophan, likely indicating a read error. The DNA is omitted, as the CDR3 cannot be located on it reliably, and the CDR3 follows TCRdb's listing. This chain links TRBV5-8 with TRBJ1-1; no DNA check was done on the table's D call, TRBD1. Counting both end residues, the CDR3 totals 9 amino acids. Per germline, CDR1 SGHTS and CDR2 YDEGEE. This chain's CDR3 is CASSLVTTG.

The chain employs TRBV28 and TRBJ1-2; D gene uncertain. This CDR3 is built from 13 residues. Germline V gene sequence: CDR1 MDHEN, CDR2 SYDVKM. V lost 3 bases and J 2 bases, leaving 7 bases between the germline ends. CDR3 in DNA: TGTGCCAGCAGTTTTCAGGCAAACTATGGCTACACCTTC. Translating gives CASSFQANYGYTF.

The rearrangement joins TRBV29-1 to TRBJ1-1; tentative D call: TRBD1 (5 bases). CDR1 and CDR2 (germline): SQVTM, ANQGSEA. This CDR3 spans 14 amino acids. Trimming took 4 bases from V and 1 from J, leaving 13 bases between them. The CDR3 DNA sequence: TGCAGCGTTGTAATAGGGGCTGCGAACACTGAAGCTTTCTTT. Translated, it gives CSVVIGAANTEAFF.

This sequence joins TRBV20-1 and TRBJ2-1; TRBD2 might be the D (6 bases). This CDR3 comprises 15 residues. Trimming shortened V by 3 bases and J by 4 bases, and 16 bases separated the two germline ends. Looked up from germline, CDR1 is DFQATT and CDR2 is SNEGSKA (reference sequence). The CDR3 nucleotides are TGCAGTGCTAGTTTGACTAGGAGTACTTACAATGAGCAGTTCTTC. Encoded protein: CSASLTRSTYNEQFF.

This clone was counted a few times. The CDR3: CSVTTTGRETQYF. The DNA for the CDR3 is TGCAGCGTCACTACGACAGGGAGAGAGACCCAGTACTTC. This chain links TRBV29-1 with TRBJ2-5; 7 bases align to TRBD1. Germline V gene data show CDR1 as SQVTM and CDR2 as ANQGSEA. This CDR3 has 13 amino acids. V shed 6 bases, J shed 4 bases, and the junction held 8 bases outside the gene matches.

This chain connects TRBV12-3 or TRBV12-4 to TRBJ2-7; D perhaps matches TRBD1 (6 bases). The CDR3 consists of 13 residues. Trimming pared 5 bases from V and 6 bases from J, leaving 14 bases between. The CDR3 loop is CASSLTGSPEQYF. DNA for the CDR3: TGTGCCAGCAGTCTTACAGGGAGCCCCGAGCAGTACTTC.

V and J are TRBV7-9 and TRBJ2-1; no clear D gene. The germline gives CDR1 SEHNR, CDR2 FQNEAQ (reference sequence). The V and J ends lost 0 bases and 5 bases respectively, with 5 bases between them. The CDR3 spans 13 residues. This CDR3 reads CASSLAPHNEQFF. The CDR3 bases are TGTGCCAGCAGCTTAGCTCCTCACAATGAGCAGTTCTTC.

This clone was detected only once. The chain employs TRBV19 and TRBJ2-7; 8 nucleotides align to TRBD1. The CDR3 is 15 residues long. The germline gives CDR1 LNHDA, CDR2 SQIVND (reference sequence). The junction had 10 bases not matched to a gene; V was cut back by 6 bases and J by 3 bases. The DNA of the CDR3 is TGTGCCAGTAGACCCCGGGACAGGATATTCTACGAGCAGTACTTC. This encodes CASRPRDRIFYEQYF.

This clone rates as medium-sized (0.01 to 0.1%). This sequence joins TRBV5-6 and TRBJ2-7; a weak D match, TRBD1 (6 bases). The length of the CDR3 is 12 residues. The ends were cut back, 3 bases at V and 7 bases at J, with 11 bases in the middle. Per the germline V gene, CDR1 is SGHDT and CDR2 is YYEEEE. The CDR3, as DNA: TGTGCCAGCAGCTGGGAACAGGGTGAGCAGTACTTC. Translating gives CASSWEQGEQYF.

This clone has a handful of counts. Here the CDR3 DNA reads TGTGCCAGCAGCTTTCAACGGTCGAACACCGGGGAGCTGTTTTTT. It yields the protein CASSFQRSNTGELFF. This chain links TRBV11-2 with TRBJ2-2, with D hard to call. Germline values: CDR1 SGHAT, CDR2 FQNNGV. The CDR3 is made up of 15 amino acids. V shed 3 bases and J shed 0 bases, with 8 bases lying between them. The variable domain in full, with the rest retrieved from reference TRBV11-2 and TRBJ2-2, is EAGVAQSPRYKIIEKRQSVAFWCNPISGHATLYWYQQILGQGPKLLIQFQNNGVVDDSQLPKDRFSAERLKGVDSTLKIQPAKLEDSAVYLCASSFQRSNTGELFFGEGSRLTVL.

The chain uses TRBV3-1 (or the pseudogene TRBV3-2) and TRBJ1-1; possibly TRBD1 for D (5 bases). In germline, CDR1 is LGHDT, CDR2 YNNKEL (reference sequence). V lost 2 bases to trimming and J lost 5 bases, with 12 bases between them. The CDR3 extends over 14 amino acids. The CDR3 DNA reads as TGTGCCAGCAGCCAAACGTTCGGGGGAACTGAAGCTTTCTTT. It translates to CASSQTFGGTEAFF.

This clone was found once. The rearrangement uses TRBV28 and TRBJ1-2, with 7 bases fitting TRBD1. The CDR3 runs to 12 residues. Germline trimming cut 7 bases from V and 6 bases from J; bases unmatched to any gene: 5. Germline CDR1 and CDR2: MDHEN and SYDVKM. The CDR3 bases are TGTGCCAGCAAAACAGGGGTTAATGGCTACACCTTC. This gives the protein CASKTGVNGYTF.

The chain's CDR3 is CASSLRTGVYNEQFF. The CDR3 DNA sequence: TGTGCCAGCAGTTTACGGACAGGGGTTTACAATGAGCAGTTCTTC. The rearrangement uses TRBV27 and TRBJ2-1; 9 nucleotides align to TRBD1. CDR1 and CDR2 (germline): MNHEY, SMNVEV (reference sequence). Trimming removed 2 bases from V and 4 bases from J; junction bases left unmatched: 3. The CDR3 is made up of 15 amino acids.

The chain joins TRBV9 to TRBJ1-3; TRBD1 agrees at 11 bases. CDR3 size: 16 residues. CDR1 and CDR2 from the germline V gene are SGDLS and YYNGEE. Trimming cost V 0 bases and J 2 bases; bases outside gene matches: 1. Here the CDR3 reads CASSVEDRGPGNTIYF. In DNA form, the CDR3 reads TGTGCCAGCAGCGTAGAGGACAGGGGGCCTGGAAACACCATATATTTT.

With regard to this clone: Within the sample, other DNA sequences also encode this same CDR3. CDR3 sequence: CASSLRQSYGYTF. The CDR3 DNA sequence: TGTGCCAGCAGTTTACGACAGAGTTATGGCTACACCTTC. The rearrangement joins TRBV12-3 or TRBV12-4 to TRBJ1-2; D is possibly TRBD1 (5 bases). The V end was cut by 2 bases, the J end by 5 bases, with 9 bases between. CDR3 length equals 13 residues.

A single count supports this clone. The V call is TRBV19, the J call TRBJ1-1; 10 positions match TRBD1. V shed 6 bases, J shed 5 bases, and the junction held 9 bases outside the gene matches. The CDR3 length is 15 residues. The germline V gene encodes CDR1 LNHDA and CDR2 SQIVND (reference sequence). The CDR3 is CASRPWGQGSTEAFF. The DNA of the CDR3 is TGTGCCAGTAGACCGTGGGGACAGGGGTCGACTGAAGCTTTCTTT.

The CDR3 sequence is CASSRRRGPEAFF. CDR3 nucleotide sequence: TGTGCCAGCAGCCGCCGGCGGGGGCCTGAAGCTTTCTTT. The chain carries TRBV7-8 and TRBJ1-1; tentative D call: TRBD1 (6 bases). Trimming removed 5 bases at V and 6 bases at J, with 13 bases between. CDR3 length equals 13 residues. Germline CDR1 SGHVS, CDR2 FQNEAQ.

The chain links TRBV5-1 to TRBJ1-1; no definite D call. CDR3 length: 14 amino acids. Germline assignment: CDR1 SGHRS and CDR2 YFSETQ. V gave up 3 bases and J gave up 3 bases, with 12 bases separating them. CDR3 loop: CASSSTGSDTEAFF. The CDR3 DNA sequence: TGCGCCAGCAGCTCGACGGGGTCGGACACTGAAGCTTTCTTT. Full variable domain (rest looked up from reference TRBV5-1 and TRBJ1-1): KAGVTQTPRYLIKTRGQQVTLSCSPISGHRSVSWYQQTPGQGLQFLFEYFSETQRNKGNFPGRFSGRQFSNSRSEMNVSTLELGDSALYLCASSSTGSDTEAFFGQGTRLTVV.

For the CDR3, the DNA is TGCGCCAGCAGCCACTCCCCGGGACAGCCCACAGATACGCAGTATTTT. Its translation: CASSHSPGQPTDTQYF. The chain joins TRBV5-1 to TRBJ2-3; 7 bases fit TRBD1. J gave up 2 bases and V 4 bases, and 10 bases lay outside the gene matches. The CDR3 has 16 residues. Germline V gene sequence: CDR1 SGHRS, CDR2 YFSETQ.

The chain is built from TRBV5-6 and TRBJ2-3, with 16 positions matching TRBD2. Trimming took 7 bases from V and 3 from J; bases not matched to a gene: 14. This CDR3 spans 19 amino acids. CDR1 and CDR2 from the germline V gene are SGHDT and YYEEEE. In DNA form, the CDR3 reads TGTGCCAGCGGCACTTTGGGACTAGCGGGGGGGTTCGGGACAGATACGCAGTATTTT. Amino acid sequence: CASGTLGLAGGFGTDTQYF.